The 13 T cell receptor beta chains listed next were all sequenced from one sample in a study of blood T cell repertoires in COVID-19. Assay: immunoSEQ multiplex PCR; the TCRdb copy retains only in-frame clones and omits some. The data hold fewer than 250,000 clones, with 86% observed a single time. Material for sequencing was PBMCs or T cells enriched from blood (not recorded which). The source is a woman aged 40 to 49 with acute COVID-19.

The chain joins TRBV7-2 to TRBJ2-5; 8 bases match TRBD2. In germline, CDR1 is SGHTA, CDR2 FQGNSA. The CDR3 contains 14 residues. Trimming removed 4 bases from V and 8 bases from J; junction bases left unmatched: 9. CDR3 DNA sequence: TGTGCCAGCAGCTCCTCCCCCACTAGCGGAACCCAGTACTTC. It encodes CASSSSPTSGTQYF. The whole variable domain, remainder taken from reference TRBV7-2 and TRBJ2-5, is GAGVSQSPSNKVTEKGKDVELRCDPISGHTALYWYRQSLGQGLEFLIYFQGNSAPDKSGLPSDRFSAERTGGSVSTLTIQRTQQEDSAVYLCASSSSPTSGTQYFGPGTRLLVL.

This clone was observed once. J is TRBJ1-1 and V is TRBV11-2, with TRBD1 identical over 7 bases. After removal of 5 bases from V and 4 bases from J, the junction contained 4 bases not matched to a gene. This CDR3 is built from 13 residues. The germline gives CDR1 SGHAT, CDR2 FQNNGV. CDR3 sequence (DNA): TGTGCCAGCAGCCGGGACAGAACCACTGAAGCTTTCTTT. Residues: CASSRDRTTEAFF.

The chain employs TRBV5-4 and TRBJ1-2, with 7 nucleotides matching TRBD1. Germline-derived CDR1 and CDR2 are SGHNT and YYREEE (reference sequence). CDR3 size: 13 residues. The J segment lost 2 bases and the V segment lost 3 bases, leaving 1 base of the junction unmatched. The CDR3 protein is CASSSGQNYGYTF. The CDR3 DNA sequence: TGTGCCAGCAGCTCGGGACAGAACTATGGCTACACCTTC.

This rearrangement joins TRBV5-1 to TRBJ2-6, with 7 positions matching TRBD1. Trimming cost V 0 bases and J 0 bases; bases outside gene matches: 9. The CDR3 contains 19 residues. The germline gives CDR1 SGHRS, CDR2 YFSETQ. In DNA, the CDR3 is TGCGCCAGCAGCTTGGCGGGGACAGATCCCAACTCTGGGGCCAACGTCCTGACTTTC. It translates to CASSLAGTDPNSGANVLTF. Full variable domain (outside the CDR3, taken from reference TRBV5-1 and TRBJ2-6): KAGVTQTPRYLIKTRGQQVTLSCSPISGHRSVSWYQQTPGQGLQFLFEYFSETQRNKGNFPGRFSGRQFSNSRSEMNVSTLELGDSALYLCASSLAGTDPNSGANVLTFGAGSRLTVL.

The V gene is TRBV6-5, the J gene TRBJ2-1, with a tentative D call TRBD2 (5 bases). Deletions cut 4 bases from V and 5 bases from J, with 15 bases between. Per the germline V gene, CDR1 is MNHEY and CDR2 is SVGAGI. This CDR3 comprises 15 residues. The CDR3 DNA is TGTGCCAGCAGTTCTCCAGAGGGCGGGCACAATGAGCAGTTCTTC. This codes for CASSSPEGGHNEQFF.

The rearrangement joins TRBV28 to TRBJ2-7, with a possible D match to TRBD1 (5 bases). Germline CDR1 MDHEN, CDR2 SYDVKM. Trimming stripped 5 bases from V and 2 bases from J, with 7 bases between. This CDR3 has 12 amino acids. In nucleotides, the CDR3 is TGTGCCAGCAGTCCGACAGCCTACGAGCAGTACTTC. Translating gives CASSPTAYEQYF.

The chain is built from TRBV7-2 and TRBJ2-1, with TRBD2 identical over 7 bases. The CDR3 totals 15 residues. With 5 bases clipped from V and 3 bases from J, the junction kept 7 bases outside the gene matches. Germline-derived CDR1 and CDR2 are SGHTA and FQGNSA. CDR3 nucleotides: TGTGCCAGCAGCAATAGCGGGCGGAGCTACAATGAGCAGTTCTTC. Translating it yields CASSNSGRSYNEQFF.

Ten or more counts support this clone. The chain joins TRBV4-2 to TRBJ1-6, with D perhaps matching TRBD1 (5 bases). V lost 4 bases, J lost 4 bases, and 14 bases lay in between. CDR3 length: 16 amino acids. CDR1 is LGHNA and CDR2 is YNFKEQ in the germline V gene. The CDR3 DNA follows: TGTGCCAGCAGCCCCCGACAGAGAGGATATAATTCACCCCTCCACTTT. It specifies CASSPRQRGYNSPLHF.

CDR3 DNA sequence: TGTGCCAGCAGCTTAGTGCGGGTTGCTTCCACAGATACGCAGTATTTT. Its protein product is CASSLVRVASTDTQYF. The chain has TRBV7-2 and TRBJ2-3; a weak D match, TRBD2 (5 bases). Germline values: CDR1 SGHTA, CDR2 FQGNSA. Between the trimmed V and J ends, which lost 1 base and 2 bases, there was a span of 13 bases. The CDR3 extends over 16 amino acids.

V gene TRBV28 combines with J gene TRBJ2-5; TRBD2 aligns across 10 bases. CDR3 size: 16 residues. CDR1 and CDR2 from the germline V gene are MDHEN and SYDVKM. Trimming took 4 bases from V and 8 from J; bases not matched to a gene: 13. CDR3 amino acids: CASSSLAGDAPQTQYF. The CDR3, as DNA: TGTGCCAGCAGTTCTCTAGCGGGAGACGCCCCGCAAACCCAGTACTTC.

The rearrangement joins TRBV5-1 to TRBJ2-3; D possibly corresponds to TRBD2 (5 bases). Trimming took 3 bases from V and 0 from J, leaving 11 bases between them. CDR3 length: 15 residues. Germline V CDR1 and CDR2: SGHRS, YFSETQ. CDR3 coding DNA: TGCGCCAGCAGCTCCTACAGCGGAAGCACAGATACGCAGTATTTT. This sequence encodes CASSSYSGSTDTQYF.

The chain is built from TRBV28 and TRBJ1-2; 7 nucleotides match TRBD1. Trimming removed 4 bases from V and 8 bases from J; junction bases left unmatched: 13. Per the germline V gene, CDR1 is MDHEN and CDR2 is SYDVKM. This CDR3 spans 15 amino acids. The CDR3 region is CASSSNSRDSLGYTF. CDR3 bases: TGTGCCAGCAGTTCCAATTCCCGGGACAGTTTAGGCTACACCTTC.

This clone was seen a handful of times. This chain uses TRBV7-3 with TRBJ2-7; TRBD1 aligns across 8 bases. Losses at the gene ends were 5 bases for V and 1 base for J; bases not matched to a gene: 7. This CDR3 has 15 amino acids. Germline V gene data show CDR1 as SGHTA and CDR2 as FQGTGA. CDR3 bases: TGTGCCAGCAGCCCCGGGACAGGCATTTCCTACGAGCAGTACTTC. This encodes CASSPGTGISYEQYF.